This entry features one T cell receptor (beta chain) sequence. The data stem from a study of shared T cell receptors in the human thymus. The CDR3 is made up of 16 amino acids. Germline CDR1 reads MGHRA; CDR2 reads YSYEKL. The germline V and J ends were trimmed by 0 bases and 2 bases, with 14 bases remaining between them. Profiled with immunoSEQ multiplex PCR; TCRdb holds only in-frame clones, not every one. This sample has about 660,000 clones, with around 89% found just once. These data are also associated with another study on human thymus T cells.

The rearrangement uses TRBV4-1 and TRBJ2-7; tentative D call: TRBD1 (6 bases). The sequenced material came from thymocytes. This receptor was obtained from a boy in the first two years of life with a congenital heart defect. The CDR3 bases are TGCGCCAGCAGCCAAGAAGGGAACAGGGAAACCTACGAGCAGTACTTC. This codes for CASSQEGNRETYEQYF.